Listed here are 16 T cell receptor beta chains from one sample, sequenced in a study of T cell responses to AZD1222 COVID-19 vaccine. Clones were read by immunoSEQ multiplex PCR, and TCRdb kept only the in-frame ones, dropping some. The sample yields 75,000 to 95,000 clones, about 88% seen once. The sample here was peripheral blood, taken on day 0 of AZD1222 vaccination. The source of these receptors is an adult in good health.

This clone was found once. The V and J genes are TRBV6-5 and TRBJ2-6; D remains unclear. The germline V and J ends were trimmed by 6 bases and 0 bases, with 6 bases remaining between them. Germline CDR1 MNHEY, CDR2 SVGAGI. The CDR3 consists of 14 residues. The DNA of the CDR3 is TGTGCCAGCAGAACCTACTCTGGGGCCAACGTCCTGACTTTC. Encoded protein: CASRTYSGANVLTF.

This sequence joins TRBV11-3 and TRBJ2-1, with D uncertain. Trimming removed 5 bases from V and 6 bases from J, with 11 bases in between. CDR3 size: 13 residues. Germline V CDR1 and CDR2: SGHNT, YENEEA. The CDR3 DNA follows: TGTGCCAGCAGCCCGACACTCGGCAATGAGCAGTTCTTC. Protein sequence: CASSPTLGNEQFF.

This clone was detected only once. V usage is TRBV28 and J usage is TRBJ2-7; D not resolved. V was clipped by 9 bases and J by 3 bases, with 15 bases between them. The CDR3 sequence is 13 residues long. Germline V gives CDR1 MDHEN, CDR2 SYDVKM. CDR3 in DNA: TGTGCCAGTCTCCCTTGGATGGGCTACGAGCAGTACTTC. The encoded protein is CASLPWMGYEQYF.

The chain employs TRBV19 and TRBJ1-4, with a tentative D call TRBD1 (6 bases). The CDR3 runs 13 residues. Germline lookup yields CDR1 LNHDA and CDR2 SQIVND (reference sequence). V was shortened by 8 bases and J by 0 bases, with 7 bases between the two germline ends. The CDR3 sequence: CASSGATNEKLFF. For the CDR3, the DNA is TGTGCCAGTTCAGGGGCAACTAATGAAAAACTGTTTTTT.

The V and J genes are TRBV7-2 and TRBJ1-2; D gene unclear. The V end was cut by 1 base, the J end by 5 bases, with 8 bases between. Germline V gene lookup returns CDR1 SGHTA and CDR2 FQGNSA. The CDR3 is made up of 13 amino acids. The DNA for the CDR3 is TGTGCCAGCAGCTTAGGAAGTCGGTATGGCTACACCTTC. Amino acid sequence: CASSLGSRYGYTF.

The chain couples TRBV7-2 to TRBJ2-3; TRBD2 might be the D (6 bases). V shed 1 base and J shed 4 bases, with 9 bases lying between them. The CDR3 runs 14 residues. Germline-derived CDR1 and CDR2 are SGHTA and FQGNSA. CDR3 sequence: CASSLGLAPDTQYF. As DNA, the CDR3 is TGTGCCAGCAGCTTAGGGCTAGCGCCAGATACGCAGTATTTT.

This chain joins TRBV7-2 and TRBJ1-4; tentatively, D is TRBD1 (6 bases). The CDR3 consists of 14 residues. CDR1 is SGHTA, CDR2 FQGNSA, per germline. V was pared by 4 bases and J by 8 bases, with 14 bases between. CDR3 DNA: TGTGCCAGCAGCTCAACAGGGTTAGGGGAAAAACTGTTTTTT. Encoded protein: CASSSTGLGEKLFF. The full variable domain, rest sourced from reference TRBV7-2 and TRBJ1-4, is GAGVSQSPSNKVTEKGKDVELRCDPISGHTALYWYRQSLGQGLEFLIYFQGNSAPDKSGLPSDRFSAERTGGSVSTLTIQRTQQEDSAVYLCASSSTGLGEKLFFGSGTQLSVL.

In its sample, this clone ranks as large. V and J are TRBV19 and TRBJ1-1; a possible D gene is TRBD1 (5 bases). This CDR3 has 13 residues. The germline V gene has CDR1 LNHDA and CDR2 SQIVND (reference sequence). V was shortened by 7 bases and J by 1 base, with 10 bases between the two germline ends. Here the CDR3 reads CASNPRENTEAFF. The CDR3 bases are TGTGCCAGTAATCCCAGGGAGAACACTGAAGCTTTCTTT.

The rearrangement joins TRBV4-1 to TRBJ1-5, with D uncertain. This CDR3 is built from 17 residues. Trimming pared 0 bases from V and 1 base from J, leaving 13 bases between. Germline CDR1 and CDR2: MGHRA and YSYEKL. The CDR3 here is CASSQDPTEQSNQPQHF. In nucleotides, the CDR3 is TGCGCCAGCAGCCAAGATCCGACGGAGCAGAGCAATCAGCCCCAGCATTTT.

Here the CDR3 DNA reads TGTGCCAGCAGTGAGATGGGACTCTATGGCTACACCTTC. It is translated as CASSEMGLYGYTF. J is TRBJ1-2 and V is TRBV2; weak D call: TRBD1 (5 bases). The V gene's germline CDR1 is SNHLY and CDR2 FYNNEI. V was shortened by 3 bases and J by 4 bases, with 9 bases between the two germline ends. CDR3 length: 13 residues.

The chain employs TRBV10-3 and TRBJ2-7; unclear D gene. Germline values: CDR1 ENHRY, CDR2 SYGVKD. V shed 5 bases and J shed 0 bases, with 8 bases lying between them. This CDR3 is 13 amino acids long. CDR3 sequence reads: CAISSRLSYEQYF. CDR3 nucleotides: TGTGCCATCAGTAGTAGACTCTCCTACGAGCAGTACTTC.

The chain couples TRBV7-9 to TRBJ1-1, with D uncertain. The CDR3 loop spans 15 amino acids. With 5 bases removed from V and 0 bases from J, the gap between germline ends came to 13 bases. CDR1 is SEHNR, CDR2 FQNEAQ, per germline (reference sequence). The CDR3 DNA reads TGTGCCAGCAGCGAACAGTCGCCGGTGAACACTGAAGCTTTCTTT. Its translation is CASSEQSPVNTEAFF.

The rearrangement joins TRBV10-3 to TRBJ2-7; 11 bases map to TRBD2. V trimming: 4 bases; J trimming: 3 bases; junction bases outside the gene matches: 2. CDR1 ENHRY and CDR2 SYGVKD come from the germline V gene. The CDR3 is 14 residues long. The CDR3 sequence: CAISAGTSGYEQYF. The CDR3 bases are TGTGCCATCAGTGCCGGGACTAGCGGCTACGAGCAGTACTTC.

J is TRBJ2-7 and V is TRBV11-2, with 9 bases identical to TRBD1. V dropped 4 bases and J dropped 4; count of bases not matched to a gene: 8. The CDR3 contains 15 residues. The germline gives CDR1 SGHAT, CDR2 FQNNGV. The CDR3 here is CASSSGTGTFYEQYF. As DNA, the CDR3 is TGTGCCAGCAGCTCCGGGACAGGGACCTTTTACGAGCAGTACTTC.

The chain is built from TRBV3-1 (or the pseudogene TRBV3-2) and TRBJ1-6; no clear D. Germline V gene lookup returns CDR1 LGHDT and CDR2 YNNKEL (reference sequence). The CDR3 spans 14 residues. Trimming pared 1 base from V and 4 bases from J, leaving 5 bases between. The CDR3 coding sequence is TGTGCCAGCAGCCAAGCTCGGTATAATTCACCCCTCCACTTT. Protein product: CASSQARYNSPLHF.

This rearrangement joins TRBV3-1 (or the pseudogene TRBV3-2) to TRBJ2-5; D remains ambiguous. The CDR3 runs to 14 residues. Per the germline V gene, CDR1 is LGHDT and CDR2 is YNNKEL (reference sequence). The V end was cut by 5 bases, the J end by 3 bases, with 13 bases between. As DNA, the CDR3 is TGTGCCAGCAGCTCCGCCCAGTGGGAAGAGACCCAGTACTTC. Its translation: CASSSAQWEETQYF.